The subject of this entry is one T cell receptor (beta chain). Its antigen is unknown. One base away there is no much larger clone; base qualities are not given. The entry originates in a study of PD-L1 blockade in urothelial cancer (dated by TCRdb to the late 2010s). Study-level background: Therapy was started at some point between 2013 and 2015 for all patients, and atezolizumab 1,200 mg was administered intravenously every 3 weeks. Blood samples were analyzed at 3 weeks after treatment start (second dose) and at 6 weeks after treatment start. Pretreatment tumor samples, along with matched peripheral blood collected serially before and after atezolizumab treatment, underwent TCR sequencing. Durable clinical benefit was achieved by nine patients but not by the remaining 20. Progression-free survival longer than 6 months counted as durable clinical benefit, and TCR features were additionally tested against both progression-free and overall survival. Somatic, immune and clinical correlates of response to PD-L1 blockade with atezolizumab in urothelial cancer were the focus of an exploratory multi-omic analysis. A median of about 140,000 T cells and 80,000 to 100,000 unique TCRs was obtained from blood samples, and a median clonality of 0.080 was observed. In the same patients, whole exome sequencing and RNA sequencing of pretreatment tumors were performed in addition to TCR sequencing. An ECOG performance status of 0 or 1 was recorded for the patients, and 0 to 3 prior chemotherapy regimens had been received by the patients. About nine tenths of the roughly 29 patients were identified as males with urothelial cancer of bladder origin, and a prior smoking history was reported by 18 of 29 patients. Twenty-nine patients had pretreatment blood TCR-seq, about 25 had at least one posttreatment blood collection, and about 25 had tumor TCR-seq. Broader findings and caveats from the paper: Because the sample size was small (n of about 27) and many of the analyses were exploratory, the results are meant to be hypothesis-generating. Improved progression-free and overall survival was found to be associated with pretreatment peripheral blood TCR clonality below the median. Among patients with durable benefit, tumor-associated TCR clones showed greater expansion in peripheral blood 3 weeks after treatment started (n ≈ 24, p = 0.022).

V lost 11 bases and J lost 6 bases; the stretch between them is 15 bases long. Sequences ENHRY (CDR1) and SYGVKD (CDR2) are obtained from the germline V gene. Inclusive of the bounding cysteine and phenylalanine, the CDR3 is 12 residues long. Only CDR3 DNA remains: 36 bases, in frame from the first base. This specimen's time point label, interpreted: pretreatment peripheral blood. A total of under 35 patients with locally advanced or metastatic urothelial carcinoma, treated at Memorial Sloan Kettering on a trial protocol, made up the cohort. Peripheral blood mononuclear cells were collected from each patient pretreatment and during treatment, giving between 1 and 8 total time points per patient. The Qiagen DNeasy Blood extraction kit was used to purify genomic DNA from total PBMCs and tumor samples. PBMCs were collected pretreatment and during treatment, and were isolated and stored as previously described.

Synthetic TCR analog templates were spiked into each PCR to estimate absolute template abundance from read counts. The immunoSEQ assay was used to amplify TCRbeta CDR3 regions from genomic DNA with bias-controlled V and J gene primers. Sequencing of rearranged TCRbeta segments was performed at approximately 20X coverage. Regarding the original processing steps: Sequencing errors were corrected by clustering, and CDR3s were annotated against IMGT so that V, D and J genes could be assigned. Out-of-frame and stop-codon sequences were excluded, and only productive TCRbeta rearrangements were used in downstream analyses. Clonality was computed as one minus Shannon entropy normalized by the log of the number of unique productive sequences. Clones differing between time points or between blood and tumor were identified using Fisher's exact test with Benjamini-Hochberg correction, with an adjusted p below 0.01 applied as the threshold. Held by TCRdb, this immuneACCESS table contains in-frame sequences only and omits some clones. Under half of the omission traces to an unresolved V gene where checked; the cause of the rest is unknown. The DNA was the basis for D and trimming; V, J and clone size are from that table. In this sample the table shows around 68,000 clones, 80% to 90% of which occur a single time. The leading ten clones occupy 1.6% of the sample.

The sequencing used PBMCs, collected around atezolizumab (anti-PD-L1) treatment. This chain is built from TRBV10-3 and TRBJ2-3, with TRBD2 perhaps the D gene, on 6 matching bases. The sequence derives from a man aged 70 or older with urothelial cancer. The nucleotide sequence reads TGTGCCGTGATGGAGGGGACGGATACGCAGTATTTT. The translation is CAVMEGTDTQYF.